This T cell receptor (beta chain) stems from a study of blood T cell repertoires in COVID-19. In the authors' methods: Reference gene primer amplification in the assay estimated nucleated cell counts. The data were produced by immunoSEQ multiplex PCR, yet TCRdb's version contains in-frame clones alone and is incomplete. Clone size and V and J calls were adopted from that table, with D and trimming inferred from the DNA. The sample lists fewer than 350,000 clones; less than 85% were seen once. Enrolled through a virtual design, the participants were between 18 and 89 years of age and came from 24 US areas. Participant-reported clinical history was the basis for cohort assignment. All recovered Cohort 3 donors got two negative PCRs, got clearance, or saw symptom resolution. V lost 9 bases, J lost 5 bases, and 13 bases stayed unmatched. Germline loops: CDR1 SGHRS, CDR2 YFSETQ. The CDR3 runs to 14 residues.

The material sequenced was PBMCs or T cells enriched from blood (not recorded which). The TCR was taken from a woman aged 45 to 65 who had recovered from COVID-19. The chain employs TRBV5-1 and TRBJ1-2; 7 nucleotides line up with TRBD1. For the CDR3, the DNA is TGCGCCACCCTTCTGGAGGGACAGCAGTATGGCTACACCTTC. Its protein product is CATLLEGQQYGYTF.